This T cell receptor (beta chain) is from a study of blood T cell repertoires in COVID-19. The wider study: Samples came from the United States, Italy and Spain, spanning acute and convalescent COVID-19. Nucleic acid was either cDNA or gDNA, and it came from T cells, B-cell-depleted T cells, or PBMCs.

Authors' data handling: Reference gene primer amplification in the assay estimated nucleated cell counts. The protocol was immunoSEQ multiplex PCR, while the TCRdb copy is restricted to in-frame clones and leaves out a portion. V, J and clone size derive from that table, while D and trimming were established from the DNA sequence. Here the sample spans 79,000 or so clones, approximately 86% being singletons. The clonotype was recovered from a human donor in a cohort sampled during active COVID-19. The sample consisted of peripheral blood.

CDR3: CATSREYRSYEQYF. In DNA form, the CDR3 reads TGTGCCACCAGCAGAGAGTACAGGTCCTACGAGCAGTACTTC. This chain links TRBV15 with TRBJ2-7; a weak D match, TRBD1 (5 bases). The V and J ends lost 0 bases and 1 base respectively, with 7 bases between them. Germline V gene sequence: CDR1 LNHNV, CDR2 YYDKDF (reference sequence). The CDR3 loop spans 14 amino acids.